This T cell receptor (beta chain) was identified during a study of control samples from healthy donors and cancer patients. In germline, CDR1 is MNHEY, CDR2 SMNVEV (reference sequence). The CDR3 extends over 13 amino acids. After removal of 5 bases from V and 4 bases from J, the junction contained 4 bases not matched to a gene. Measured with immunoSEQ multiplex PCR; TCRdb has only the in-frame clones, and not every one. Altogether over 200,000 clones are present, approximately 80% being singletons, with the ten largest covering about 14%. The sequence was obtained from a woman aged 55-69 years with lung cancer. This chain uses TRBV27 with TRBJ2-5; 7 bases agree with TRBD2. The specimen sequenced was PBMCs. The CDR3: CASSGGGSETQYF. CDR3 nucleotide sequence: TGTGCCAGCAGTGGGGGGGGGTCAGAGACCCAGTACTTC.